The 8 T cell receptor beta chains below come from one sample, sequenced in a study of blood T cell repertoires in COVID-19. The method was immunoSEQ multiplex PCR; TCRdb's version includes in-frame clones alone and lacks a portion of them. The table records approximately 150,000 clones, 84% of them present only once. Sequenced: peripheral blood. These receptors came from a man younger than 40 with COVID-19, enrolled during active disease.

The V call is TRBV3-1 (or the pseudogene TRBV3-2), the J call TRBJ1-3; the D gene is possibly TRBD1 (6 bases). The CDR3 is 17 amino acids. The ends were cut back, 3 bases at V and 3 bases at J, with 18 bases in the middle. Germline assignment: CDR1 LGHDT and CDR2 YNNKEL (reference sequence). CDR3 coding DNA: TGTGCCAGCAGCCAGGCTATACAGGGACTAGGTGGAAACACCATATATTTT. This gives the protein CASSQAIQGLGGNTIYF.

This chain uses TRBV29-1 with TRBJ2-3, with 12 bases matching TRBD2. Germline V lookup: CDR1 SQVTM, CDR2 ANQGSEA. The length of the CDR3 is 15 residues. V dropped 5 bases and J dropped 4; count of bases not matched to a gene: 7. CDR3: CSVLKLAGGADTQYF. The CDR3 DNA follows: TGCAGCGTTCTGAAGCTAGCGGGAGGGGCAGATACGCAGTATTTT.

The chain recombines TRBV28 with TRBJ1-4; TRBD1 agrees at 9 bases. This CDR3 is 15 amino acids long. The germline V gene encodes CDR1 MDHEN and CDR2 SYDVKM. V gave up 4 bases and J gave up 7 bases; unmatched junction bases: 7. The CDR3 region has the DNA TGTGCCAGCAGTTCCCCCGGGACAGGGCTTGAAAAACTGTTTTTT. This encodes CASSSPGTGLEKLFF.

The chain recombines TRBV19 with TRBJ1-1; D possibly corresponds to TRBD1 (6 bases). The V gene's germline CDR1 is LNHDA and CDR2 SQIVND (reference sequence). V lost 3 bases and J lost 5, with 13 bases in between. The CDR3 loop spans 14 amino acids. This chain's CDR3 is CASSMGAGWTEAFF. Here the CDR3 DNA reads TGTGCCAGTAGTATGGGGGCAGGGTGGACTGAAGCTTTCTTT.

In this sample, this clone turned up a few times. CDR3 DNA sequence: TGTGCCAGCAGTCCAGGGTTGACGGCCAAAAACATTCAGTACTTC. This codes for CASSPGLTAKNIQYF. This rearrangement joins TRBV27 to TRBJ2-4; a weak D match, TRBD1 (5 bases). CDR3 size: 15 residues. Germline CDR1 reads MNHEY; CDR2 reads SMNVEV (reference sequence). The V end lost 5 bases, the J end lost 1 base, and 12 bases lay between the germline ends.

CDR3 protein: CASSYSTDTGNTIYF. The CDR3 bases are TGTGCCAGCAGTTACTCTACAGACACTGGAAACACCATATATTTT. The chain carries TRBV6-2 or TRBV6-3 and TRBJ1-3; D gene uncertain. This CDR3 is 15 amino acids long. Trimming took 0 bases from V and 2 from J, leaving 8 bases between them. The V gene's germline CDR1 is MNHEY and CDR2 SVGEGT.

This rearrangement joins TRBV19 to TRBJ2-7; 9 bases are a match to TRBD1. Trimming removed 8 bases from V and 6 bases from J; junction bases left unmatched: 11. The CDR3 is 14 amino acids. From germline, CDR1 is LNHDA and CDR2 SQIVND (reference sequence). Written as DNA, the CDR3 is TGTGCCAGTGGCCTTGGGGGACAGGGATCCGAGCAGTACTTC. Protein product: CASGLGGQGSEQYF.

The chain has TRBV2 and TRBJ2-7; TRBD1 matches at 9 bases. The CDR3 consists of 15 residues. Trimming at V came to 7 bases and at J to 0 bases, leaving 7 bases not matched to a gene. Germline V gene data show CDR1 as SNHLY and CDR2 as FYNNEI. The CDR3 reads CASTKPGQGSYEQYF. The CDR3 DNA is TGTGCCAGCACTAAGCCGGGACAGGGCTCCTACGAGCAGTACTTC.